These T cell receptor beta chains were read from a single sample in a study of blood T cell repertoires in COVID-19. Only in-frame clones appear in the TCRdb table, and some are missing; sequencing was by immunoSEQ multiplex PCR. The sample carries about 300,000 clones, 80% to 90% recorded once. Sequences were obtained from peripheral blood. The receptors stem from a woman aged 40 to 49 who had recovered from COVID-19. CDR3s leave out the opening cysteine and the closing phenylalanine or tryptophan.

v_call cdr3_aa
TRBV12-1 ASSFERGNTDTQY
TRBV7-9 ASSQGQGEAF
TRBV11-3 ASSSGQGAQETQY
TRBV3-1/TRBV3-2 ASSKWGGETYNSPLH
TRBV14 ASSQILVAGTQETQY
TRBV10-3 AAAPPLAGAVNEQF
TRBV7-2 ASSSGAQGYTPLH
TRBV5-1 ASSLTGMNTEAF
TRBV4-1 ASSQESVAGGLTEETQY
TRBV5-1 ASSLEGSGGNQPQH
TRBV3-1/TRBV3-2 ASSQGGSEGFY
TRBV9 ASSYGTGFYEQY
TRBV29-1 SVETTSFTDTQY
TRBV27 ASTLRTGVSNEQF
TRBV28 ASRLPRSGRNQPQH